This T cell receptor (beta chain) emerged from a study of T cell repertoires in cytomegalovirus infection. On the study more broadly: In public TCR beta signatures, there were indications of both CMV infection and matching HLA type. General study results and limits: Cumulative frequency (of public TCR beta family members) identified carriers of CMV plus the relevant HLA.

About this clonotype itself: Its antigen is still unknown.

TCRdb reanalysed the reads using MiXCR and keeps one entry per CDR3 protein. This table has about 230,000 distinct CDR3 sequences, about 20% appearing once. This CDR3 comprises 16 residues. J lost 6 bases, V lost 2 bases, and 10 bases had no gene match. CDR1 and CDR2 (germline): DFQATT, SNEGSKA (reference sequence). The rearrangement links TRBV20-1 to TRBJ2-1; 10 nucleotides line up with TRBD2. The receptor was isolated from a human donor in good health (CMV status not recorded). Some clones in this sample may be carry-over from other donors' samples. Sequenced material: CD8+ T cells from PBMCs. The DNA for the CDR3 is TGCAGTGCTAGACTCGGGGTAGCGGGGGGTTTCAATGAGCAGTTCTTC. Translating it yields CSARLGVAGGFNEQFF.